This T cell receptor beta chain was captured by sequencing in a study of blood T cell repertoires in COVID-19. Germline values: CDR1 MGHRA, CDR2 YSYEKL. Between the trimmed V and J ends, which lost 4 bases and 2 bases, there was a span of 8 bases. The CDR3 sequence is 13 residues long. The method was immunoSEQ multiplex PCR; TCRdb's version includes in-frame clones alone and lacks a portion of them. The sample consists of 150,000 to 200,000 clones, more than 75% of them appearing once. Sample: peripheral blood. This chain joins TRBV4-1 and TRBJ1-2; no clear D gene. The source is a woman in her forties or fifties with COVID-19, enrolled during active disease. CDR3: CASSPTENYGYTF. The CDR3 bases are TGCGCCAGCAGCCCCACCGAGAACTATGGCTACACCTTC.